Shown below are 24 T cell receptor beta chains from a single sample sequenced in a study of T cells in Graves' hyperthyroidism and ophthalmopathy. Regions amplified from RNA transcripts were the TCR beta CDR3 regions. The HTBI set primed first-round TCR CDR3 RT-PCR. TCRdb called the multiplex PCR reads again in MiXCR, with one record for every CDR3 protein. The sample has approximately 620,000 distinct CDR3 sequences; approximately 13% are singletons. The source material was blood. The source is a woman aged 25 to 39 with Graves' hyperthyroidism that later progressed to Graves' ophthalmopathy.

This clonotype was counted at least ten times. The chain links TRBV11-3 to TRBJ2-7, with D tentatively TRBD1 or TRBD2 (5 bases each). Germline CDR1 and CDR2: SGHNT and YENEEA. Trimming removed 5 bases at V and 9 bases at J, with 20 bases between. This CDR3 has 14 amino acids. Here the CDR3 reads CASSPRDGFAVQYF. For the CDR3, the DNA is TGTGCCAGCAGCCCCCGGGACGGGTTTGCGGTGCAGTACTTC.

This clonotype occurred many times. CDR3 amino acids: CAWSVRAASGNTIYF. CDR3 nucleotides: TGTGCCTGGAGTGTACGGGCCGCATCTGGAAACACCATATATTTT. The chain combines TRBV30 with TRBJ1-3; D gene ambiguous. V shed 0 bases and J shed 1 base, with 10 bases lying between them. The CDR3 is made up of 15 amino acids. Germline V gives CDR1 GTSNPN, CDR2 SVGIG (reference sequence). The whole variable domain, filled in from reference TRBV30 and TRBJ1-3, reads SQTIHQWPATLVQPVGSPLSLECTVEGTSNPNLYWYRQAAGRGLQLLFYSVGIGQISSEVPQNLSASRPQDRQFILSSKKLLLSDSGFYLCAWSVRAASGNTIYFGEGSWLTVV.

The chain is built from TRBV7-9 and TRBJ2-1; D call uncertain. Trimming removed 1 base at V and 0 bases at J, with 13 bases between. The CDR3 runs 17 residues. The germline V gene has CDR1 SEHNR and CDR2 FQNEAQ (reference sequence). CDR3: CASSLGGQKISYNEQFF. CDR3 coding DNA: TGTGCCAGCAGCTTAGGTGGTCAGAAGATCTCCTACAATGAGCAGTTCTTC.

This clonotype was detected a few times. The rearrangement links TRBV6-1 to TRBJ2-1; no reliable D call. CDR3 size: 15 residues. CDR1 is MNHNS and CDR2 is SASEGT in the germline V gene. V lost 6 bases, J lost 7 bases, and 19 bases lay in between. The CDR3 region has the DNA TGTGCCAGCAGCCCAGCCAAATCGATCGGAAATGAGCAGTTCTTC. Residues: CASSPAKSIGNEQFF.

Only one count was recorded for this clonotype. V is TRBV7-6 and J is TRBJ2-1; D is uncertain. The CDR3 extends over 14 amino acids. V was shortened by 0 bases and J by 12 bases, with 15 bases between the two germline ends. The germline gives CDR1 SGHVS, CDR2 FNYEAQ. The DNA for the CDR3 is TGTGCCAGCAGCTTAGCTGAGGCGATGGATAGGCAGTTCTTC. The encoded protein is CASSLAEAMDRQFF.

Only a few counts were recorded for this clonotype. The CDR3 loop is CASGLEGGWLEPQHF. The CDR3 DNA reads TGTGCTAGTGGTTTGGAGGGGGGCTGGTTAGAGCCCCAGCATTTT. The chain uses TRBV12-5 and TRBJ1-5; possible D gene TRBD1, 6 bases. V was shortened by 1 base and J by 8 bases, with 15 bases between the two germline ends. CDR1 and CDR2 (germline): LGHNT, FRNRAP. This CDR3 has 15 residues.

The rearrangement links TRBV6-6 to TRBJ2-2; TRBD2 is a possible D gene (6 bases). The CDR3 length is 16 residues. Germline values: CDR1 MNHNY, CDR2 SVGAGI (reference sequence). V lost 1 base and J lost 4, with 13 bases in between. The CDR3 sequence: CASSYFAGSGTGELFF. CDR3 nucleotide sequence: TGTGCCAGCAGTTACTTTGCGGGGAGTGGCACCGGGGAGCTGTTTTTT.

In this sample, this clonotype turned up many times. The chain links TRBV20-1 to TRBJ2-2; D remains unclear. The CDR3 totals 15 residues. V lost 3 bases to trimming and J lost 1 base, with 12 bases between them. Germline loops: CDR1 DFQATT, CDR2 SNEGSKA (reference sequence). CDR3 DNA sequence: TGCAGTGCTAGTGGCAGCGACATGAACACCGGGGAGCTGTTTTTT. This translates into CSASGSDMNTGELFF.

V is TRBV15 and J is TRBJ1-3; D is uncertain. This CDR3 has 15 amino acids. Trimming shortened V by 8 bases and J by 0 bases, and 14 bases separated the two germline ends. CDR1 and CDR2 from the germline V gene are LNHNV and YYDKDF (reference sequence). The CDR3 DNA sequence: TGTGCCACCGGCACCCGACCGACCTCTGGAAACACCATATATTTT. Protein product: CATGTRPTSGNTIYF.

This clonotype was seen many times. The CDR3 nucleotides read TGTGCCAGCAGCTTGACGGGGGCCTCGGATACGCAGTATTTT. Protein sequence: CASSLTGASDTQYF. The gene calls are TRBV7-9 and TRBJ2-3; either TRBD1 or TRBD2 may supply D (6 bases each). Trimming pared 3 bases from V and 6 bases from J, leaving 13 bases between. The length of the CDR3 is 14 residues. Per germline, CDR1 SEHNR and CDR2 FQNEAQ (reference sequence).

V is TRBV9 and J is TRBJ2-3; TRBD1 agrees at 7 bases. This CDR3 contains 16 residues. The V segment lost 0 bases and the J segment 1 base; nucleotides outside the gene matches: 5. Germline CDR1 reads SGDLS; CDR2 reads YYNGEE. The CDR3 spells CASSVGQGWGTDTQYF. CDR3 DNA sequence: TGTGCCAGCAGCGTAGGACAGGGTTGGGGCACAGATACGCAGTATTTT. Variable domain in full (rest from reference TRBV9 and TRBJ2-3): DSGVTQTPKHLITATGQRVTLRCSPRSGDLSVYWYQQSLDQGLQFLIQYYNGEERAKGNILERFSAQQFPDLHSELNLSSLELGDSALYFCASSVGQGWGTDTQYFGPGTRLTVL.

This clonotype has at least ten counts. The gene calls are TRBV3-1 and TRBJ1-2; 7 bases are shared with TRBD1. The germline V gene has CDR1 LGHDT and CDR2 YNNKEL (reference sequence). This CDR3 comprises 15 residues. V shed 2 bases and J 4 bases; nucleotides not matched to a gene: 7. The CDR3 sequence: CASSQRDSESYGYTF. The DNA of the CDR3 is TGTGCCAGCAGCCAAAGGGACAGCGAGAGCTATGGCTACACCTTC.

A few counts support this clonotype. Given the absence of the conserved phenylalanine or tryptophan at the CDR3 end, a read error is likely. The V gene is TRBV5-8, the J gene TRBJ1-6; D is ambiguous. Germline lookup yields CDR1 SGHTS and CDR2 YDEGEE. The CDR3 covers 13 residues. The V and J ends lost 2 bases and 7 bases respectively, with 7 bases between them. CDR3 nucleotide sequence: TGTGCCAGCAGCTTCGGGGAAAATTCACCCCTCCACCTT. Translating gives CASSFGENSPLHL.

This clonotype was picked up many times. The chain has TRBV12-3 or TRBV12-4 and TRBJ2-7; perhaps D is TRBD1 or TRBD2 (6 bases each). The CDR3 runs 13 residues. With 3 bases removed from V and 3 bases from J, the gap between germline ends came to 9 bases. The CDR3 DNA is TGTGCCAGCAGTTTCGGGGGCCGCTACGAGCAGTACTTC. Its translation: CASSFGGRYEQYF.

This clonotype was seen ten or more times. The V call is TRBV6-2 or TRBV6-3, the J call TRBJ2-7, with TRBD1 matching 9 bases. V trimming: 2 bases; J trimming: 2 bases; junction bases outside the gene matches: 7. Looked up from germline, CDR1 is MNHEY and CDR2 is SVGEGT. The CDR3 loop spans 16 amino acids. CDR3 region: CASSYPGTGRPYEQYF. The DNA for the CDR3 is TGTGCCAGCAGTTACCCCGGGACAGGGCGGCCCTACGAGCAGTACTTC.

This clonotype was counted between two and nine times. V and J are TRBV18 and TRBJ2-4, with D possibly being TRBD2 (5 bases). V dropped 4 bases and J dropped 3 bases, with 13 bases sitting between them. The V gene's germline CDR1 is KGHSH and CDR2 LQKENI. CDR3 length: 15 amino acids. CDR3 nucleotides: TGTGCCAGCTCACGCCCGACGGGGTACAAAAACATTCAGTACTTC. This encodes CASSRPTGYKNIQYF.

This clonotype was seen many times. This sequence joins TRBV28 and TRBJ2-1, with D possibly being TRBD1 (6 bases). The CDR3 runs to 14 residues. Trimming left V 6 bases short and J 10 bases short, with 19 bases between. Germline-derived CDR1 and CDR2 are MDHEN and SYDVKM. The CDR3 nucleotides are TGTGCCAGCAGCTCCGGGACACTCGCAAGAGAGCAGTTCTTC. It is translated as CASSSGTLAREQFF. The variable domain in full, completed from reference TRBV28 and TRBJ2-1, reads DVKVTQSSRYLVKRTGEKVFLECVQDMDHENMFWYRQDPGLGLRLIYFSYDVKMKEKGDIPEGYSVSREKKERFSLILESASTNQTSMYLCASSSGTLAREQFFGPGTRLTVL.

This clonotype was counted only a few times. In DNA form, the CDR3 reads TGTGCCAGCAGCTTAGTAATCGGCAAGAACACTGAAGCTTTCTTT. Its protein is CASSLVIGKNTEAFF. The J gene is TRBJ1-1, the V gene TRBV7-9; D ambiguous. The V end was cut by 1 base, the J end by 1 base, with 10 bases between. CDR1 and CDR2 from the germline V gene are SEHNR and FQNEAQ (reference sequence). The CDR3 sequence is 15 residues long.

This clonotype was seen repeatedly, ten times or more. This chain connects TRBV7-2 to TRBJ1-6, with D unresolved. This CDR3 has 15 amino acids. Germline V lookup: CDR1 SGHTA, CDR2 FQGNSA. Deletions cut 5 bases from V and 5 bases from J, with 13 bases between. The CDR3 loop is CASSIQTGNNSPLHF. The CDR3 DNA is TGTGCCAGCAGCATCCAGACGGGAAATAATTCACCCCTCCACTTT.

This clonotype was counted between two and nine times. This rearrangement joins TRBV7-6 to TRBJ2-2; a weak D match, TRBD2 (5 bases). Germline CDR1 is SGHVS and CDR2 is FNYEAQ. CDR3 length: 16 residues. With 5 bases removed from V and 1 base from J, the gap between germline ends came to 14 bases. The CDR3, as DNA: TGTGCCAGCAGCCTCTTCAGCGGAGAGAACACCGGGGAGCTGTTTTTT. It specifies CASSLFSGENTGELFF.

Ten or more counts support this clonotype. V usage is TRBV7-3 and J usage is TRBJ2-1, with 12 bases matching TRBD2. The CDR3 has 20 amino acids. Germline CDR1 and CDR2: SGHTA and FQGTGA. After removal of 4 bases from V and 7 bases from J, the junction contained 20 bases not matched to a gene. The CDR3 DNA sequence: TGTGCCAGCAGCTCCCCACGGGCAGGGCTACGAACTAGCGGGAGGAATGAGCAGTTCTTC. Translating it yields CASSSPRAGLRTSGRNEQFF.

This chain connects TRBV30 to TRBJ1-3, with D possibly being TRBD1 (5 bases). Trimming pared 6 bases from V and 4 bases from J, leaving 13 bases between. Germline V gene sequence: CDR1 GTSNPN, CDR2 SVGIG (reference sequence). The CDR3 sequence is 13 residues long. CDR3 bases: TGTGCCTGCCCGGGGGAGTTGGGAAACACCATATATTTT. Translating it yields CACPGELGNTIYF.

This clonotype was seen repeatedly, ten times or more. The chain joins TRBV7-3 to TRBJ2-1, with 7 bases fitting TRBD2. Per the germline V gene, CDR1 is SGHTA and CDR2 is FQGTGA. With 5 bases clipped from V and 0 bases from J, the junction kept 7 bases outside the gene matches. The CDR3 is 16 amino acids. CDR3: CASSPAGGSSYNEQFF. Here the CDR3 DNA reads TGTGCCAGCAGCCCCGCTGGCGGGAGCTCCTACAATGAGCAGTTCTTC.

This clonotype was seen a handful of times. This chain uses TRBV10-3 with TRBJ2-2, with TRBD2 matching over 14 bases. Per the germline V gene, CDR1 is ENHRY and CDR2 is SYGVKD. J lost 4 bases, V lost 6 bases, and 7 bases had no gene match. This CDR3 contains 17 residues. The CDR3 reads CAIRGTSGSPTTGELFF. The DNA of the CDR3 is TGTGCCATCAGGGGGACTAGCGGGAGCCCAACCACCGGGGAGCTGTTTTTT.